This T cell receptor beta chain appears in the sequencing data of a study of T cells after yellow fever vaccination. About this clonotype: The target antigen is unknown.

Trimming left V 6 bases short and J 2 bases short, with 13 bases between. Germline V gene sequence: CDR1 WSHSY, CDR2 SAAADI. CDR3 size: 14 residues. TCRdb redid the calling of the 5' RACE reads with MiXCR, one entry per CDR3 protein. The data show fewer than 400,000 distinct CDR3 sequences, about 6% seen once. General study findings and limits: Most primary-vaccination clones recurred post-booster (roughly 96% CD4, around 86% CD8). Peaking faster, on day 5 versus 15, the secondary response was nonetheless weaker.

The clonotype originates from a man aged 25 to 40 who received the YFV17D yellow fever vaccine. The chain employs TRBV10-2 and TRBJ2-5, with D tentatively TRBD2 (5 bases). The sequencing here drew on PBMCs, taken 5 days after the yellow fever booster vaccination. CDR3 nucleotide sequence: TGCGCCAGCAGCCGAGACTATTCACAAGAGACCCAGTACTTC. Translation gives CASSRDYSQETQYF.